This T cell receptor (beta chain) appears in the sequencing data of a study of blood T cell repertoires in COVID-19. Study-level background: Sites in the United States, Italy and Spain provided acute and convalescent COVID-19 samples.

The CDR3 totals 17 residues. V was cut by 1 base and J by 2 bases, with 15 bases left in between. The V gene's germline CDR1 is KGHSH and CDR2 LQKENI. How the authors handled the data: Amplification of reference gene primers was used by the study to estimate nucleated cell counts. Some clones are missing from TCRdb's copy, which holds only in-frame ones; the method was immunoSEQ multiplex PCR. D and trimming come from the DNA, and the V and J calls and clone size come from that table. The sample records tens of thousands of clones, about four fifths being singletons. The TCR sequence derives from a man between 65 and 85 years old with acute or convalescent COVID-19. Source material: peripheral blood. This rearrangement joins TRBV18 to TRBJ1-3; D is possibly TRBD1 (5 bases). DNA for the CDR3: TGTGCCAGCTCACCACAGGGGCCGCTCTTAGCTGGAAACACCATATATTTT. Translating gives CASSPQGPLLAGNTIYF.